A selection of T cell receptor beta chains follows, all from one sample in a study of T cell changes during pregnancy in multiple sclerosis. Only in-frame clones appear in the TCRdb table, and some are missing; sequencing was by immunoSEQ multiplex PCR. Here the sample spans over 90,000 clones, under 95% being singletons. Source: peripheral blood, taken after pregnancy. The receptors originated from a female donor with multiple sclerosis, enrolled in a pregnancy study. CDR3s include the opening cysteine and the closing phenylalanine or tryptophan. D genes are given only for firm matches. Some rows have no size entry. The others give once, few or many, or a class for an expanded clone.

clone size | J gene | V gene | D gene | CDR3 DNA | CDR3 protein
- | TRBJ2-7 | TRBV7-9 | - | TGTGCCAGCAGCTCACTTTTGGACAAATCCTACGAGCAGTACTTC | CASSSLLDKSYEQYF
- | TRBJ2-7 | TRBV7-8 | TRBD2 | TGTGCCAGCAGCAGGACTAGCGGGAGTATTTACGAGCAGTACTTC | CASSRTSGSIYEQYF
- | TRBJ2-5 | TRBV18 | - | TGTGCCAGCTCTCCCGGTACGCTCGGAGAGACCCAGTACTTC | CASSPGTLGETQYF
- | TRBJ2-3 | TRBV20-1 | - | TGCAGTGCTAGACTTGGACAGATGCAGTATTTT | CSARLGQMQYF
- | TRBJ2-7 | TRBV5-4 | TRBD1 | TGTGCCAGCAGCCCCGGGACAGGGGGATTTTACGAGCAGTACTTC | CASSPGTGGFYEQYF
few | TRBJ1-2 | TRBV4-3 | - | TGCGCCAGCAGCCAAGAGCACAGGAACTATGGCTACACCTTC | CASSQEHRNYGYTF
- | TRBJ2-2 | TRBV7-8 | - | TGTGCCAGCAGCCCAGTTACCGGGGAGCTGTTTTTT | CASSPVTGELFF
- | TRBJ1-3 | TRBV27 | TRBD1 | TGTGCCAGCAGCCTACAGGGGCGGGGAAACACCATATATTTT | CASSLQGRGNTIYF
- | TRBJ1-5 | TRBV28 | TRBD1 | TGTGCCAGCAGCGAAGGACAGGGGATTAATCAGCCCCAGCATTTT | CASSEGQGINQPQHF
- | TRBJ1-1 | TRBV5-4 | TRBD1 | TGTGCCAGCCGAAACAGGGGGATGGGTGAAGCTTTCTTT | CASRNRGMGEAFF
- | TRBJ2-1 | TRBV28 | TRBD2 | TGTGCCAGCAGTTTAGGGAACCGGGGGGGTGATGAGCAGTTCTTC | CASSLGNRGGDEQFF
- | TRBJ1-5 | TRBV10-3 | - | TGTGCCATCAAGACGGAGGGGAATCAGCCCCAGCATTTT | CAIKTEGNQPQHF
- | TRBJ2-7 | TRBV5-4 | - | TGTGCCAGCAGCCCCGGGGGAACCGGGAGCCTCGAGCAGTACTTC | CASSPGGTGSLEQYF
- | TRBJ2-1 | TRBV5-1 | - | TGCGCCAGCAGCGATAGCGGAAATTCGTACAATGAGCAGTTCTTC | CASSDSGNSYNEQFF
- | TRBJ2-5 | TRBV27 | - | TGTGCCAGCAGTTTAAGCGCCCGGTCGCAAGAGACCCAGTACTTC | CASSLSARSQETQYF
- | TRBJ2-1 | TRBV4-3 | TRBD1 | TGCGCCAGCAGCCAAGATCTGGGACAGGGTGGTGAGCAGTTCTTC | CASSQDLGQGGEQFF
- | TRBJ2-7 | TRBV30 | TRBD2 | TGTGCCTGGATAAGCGGGAGGGCCCCCGAGCAGTACTTC | CAWISGRAPEQYF
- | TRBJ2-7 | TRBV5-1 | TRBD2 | TGCGCCAGCAGCTTGTCGGCGGGAGGATCCTACGAGCAGTACTTC | CASSLSAGGSYEQYF
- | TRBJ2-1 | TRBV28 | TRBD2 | TGTGCCAGCAGGGGGACTAGCGGGAGTTACAATGAGCAGTTCTTC | CASRGTSGSYNEQFF
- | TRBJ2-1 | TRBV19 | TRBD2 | TGTGCCAGTAGTCAAGGACTAGCGGGACACAATGAGCAGTTCTTC | CASSQGLAGHNEQFF
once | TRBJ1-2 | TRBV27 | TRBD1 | TGTGCCAGCAGGGGGACAGGGGGGTACTATGGCTACACCTTC | CASRGTGGYYGYTF
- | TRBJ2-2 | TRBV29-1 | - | TGCAGCGTTGGAGGTAGCGGAGGGGCCGGGGAGCTGTTTTTT | CSVGGSGGAGELFF
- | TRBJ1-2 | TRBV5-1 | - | TGCGCCAGCAGCTTGGGCAGCGCTACTAACTATGGCTACACCTTC | CASSLGSATNYGYTF
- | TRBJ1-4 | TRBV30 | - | TGTGCCTGGAGTGTACTTGGGCAAAAGAATGAAAAACTGTTTTTT | CAWSVLGQKNEKLFF
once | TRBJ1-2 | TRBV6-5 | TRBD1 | TGTGCCAGCAGTCGGGACAGGGCTAACTATGGCTACACCTTC | CASSRDRANYGYTF
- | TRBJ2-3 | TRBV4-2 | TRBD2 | TGTGCCAGCAGCCACCCTCGACGACTAGCGGGAGTCGGTATAGATACGCAGTATTTT | CASSHPRRLAGVGIDTQYF
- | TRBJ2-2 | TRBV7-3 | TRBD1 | TGTGCCAGCAGCTCCCCGGACAGGTTTTACACCGGGGAGCTGTTTTTT | CASSSPDRFYTGELFF
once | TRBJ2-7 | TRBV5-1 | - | TGCGCCAGCAGCCAGGTCAGGGGTACCTACGAGCAGTACTTC | CASSQVRGTYEQYF
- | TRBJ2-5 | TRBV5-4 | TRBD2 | TGTGCCAGCAGCACGGGACTAGCGGGAGCACAAGAGACCCAGTACTTC | CASSTGLAGAQETQYF
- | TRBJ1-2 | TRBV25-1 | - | TGTGCCAGCAGTGAGAACAGCGGCTACACCTTC | CASSENSGYTF
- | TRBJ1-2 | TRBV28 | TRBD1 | TGTGCCAGCAGTCGCCGAGACAGGGTAACAACTAACTATGGCTACACCTTC | CASSRRDRVTTNYGYTF
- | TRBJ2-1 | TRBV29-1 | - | TGCAGCGTTTTAGTCACAGTTCATGAGCAGTTCTTC | CSVLVTVHEQFF
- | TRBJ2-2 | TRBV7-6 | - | TGTGCCAGCAGCCCACAGGTTAACACCGGGGAGCTGTTTTTT | CASSPQVNTGELFF
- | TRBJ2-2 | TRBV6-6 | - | TGTGCCAGCAGTTACCTCCAAGCCACCGGGGAGCTGTTTTTT | CASSYLQATGELFF
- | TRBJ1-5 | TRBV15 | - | TGTGCCACCAGCAGAGTGGGGGGCGGGAGTCAGCCCCAGCATTTT | CATSRVGGGSQPQHF
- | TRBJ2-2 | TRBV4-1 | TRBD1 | TGCGCCAGCAGCCAAGAGGGGACAGGGGGACCCGGGGAGCTGTTTTTT | CASSQEGTGGPGELFF
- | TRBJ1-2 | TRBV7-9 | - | TGTGCCAGCAGCTTAGATCAGGGGAACTATGGCTACACCTTC | CASSLDQGNYGYTF
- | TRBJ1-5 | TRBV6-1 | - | TGTGCCAGCAGTAGCACGAGGGATCAGCCCCAGCATTTT | CASSSTRDQPQHF
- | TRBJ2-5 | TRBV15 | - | TGTGCCACCAGCAGAGATTTGGACGGGGAGGAGACCCAGTACTTC | CATSRDLDGEETQYF
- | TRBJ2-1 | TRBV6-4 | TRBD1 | TGTGCCAGCAGTGACTCTTTCCAGGGGGCAAGGGGTTACAATGAGCAGTTCTTC | CASSDSFQGARGYNEQFF
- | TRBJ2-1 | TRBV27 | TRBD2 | TGTGCCAGCAGAGTGGACTGGGGACTTGGACTAGCGGACTACAATGAGCAGTTCTTC | CASRVDWGLGLADYNEQFF
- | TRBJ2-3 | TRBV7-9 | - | TGTGCCAGCAGCTTAGCGCTGAGCGTGTCAAGCACAGATACGCAGTATTTT | CASSLALSVSSTDTQYF
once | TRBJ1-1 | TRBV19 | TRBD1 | TGTGCCAGTACCCCGGACAGGGCAAACACTGAAGCTTTCTTT | CASTPDRANTEAFF
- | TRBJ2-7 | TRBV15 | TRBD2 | TGTGCCACCAGCAGATCGGGACTAGCCTACGAGCAGTACTTC | CATSRSGLAYEQYF
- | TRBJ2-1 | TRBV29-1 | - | TGCAGCGCCGACAGTTACTCCTACAATGAGCAGTTCTTC | CSADSYSYNEQFF
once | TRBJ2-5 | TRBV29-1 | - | TGCAGCGTTGAATTGAGGGAACGTCAAGAGACCCAGTACTTC | CSVELRERQETQYF
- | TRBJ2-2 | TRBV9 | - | TGTGCCAGCAGCGTAGGGGGAGCCGGGGAGCTGTTTTTT | CASSVGGAGELFF
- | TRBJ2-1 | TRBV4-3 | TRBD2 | TGCGCCAGCAGCCAAGGGACTAGCGGGCGTAATGAGCAGTTCTTC | CASSQGTSGRNEQFF
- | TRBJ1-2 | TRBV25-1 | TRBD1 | TGTGCCAGCAGTGCCCTTCCGGGACAGGGGTATGGCTACACCTTC | CASSALPGQGYGYTF
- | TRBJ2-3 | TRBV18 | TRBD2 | TGTGCCAGCTCACTCCGGACTAGTCGGGGGGGGCCTAGCACAGATACGCAGTATTTT | CASSLRTSRGGPSTDTQYF
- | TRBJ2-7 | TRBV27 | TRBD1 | TGTGCCAGCAGTTTCGCAGGACAGGGGCAATACGAGCAGTACTTC | CASSFAGQGQYEQYF
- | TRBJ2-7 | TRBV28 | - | TGTGCCAGCAGTTTAATCCTAGGCGAGCAGTACTTC | CASSLILGEQYF